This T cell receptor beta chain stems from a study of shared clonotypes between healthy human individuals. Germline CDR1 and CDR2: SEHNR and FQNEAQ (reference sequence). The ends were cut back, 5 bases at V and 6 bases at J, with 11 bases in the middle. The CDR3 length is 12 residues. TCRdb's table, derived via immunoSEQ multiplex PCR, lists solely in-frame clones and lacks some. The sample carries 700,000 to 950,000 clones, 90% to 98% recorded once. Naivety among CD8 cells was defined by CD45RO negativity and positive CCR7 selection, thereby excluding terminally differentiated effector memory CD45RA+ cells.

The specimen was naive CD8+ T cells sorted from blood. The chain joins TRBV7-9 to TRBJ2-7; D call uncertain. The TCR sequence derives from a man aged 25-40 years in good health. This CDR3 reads CASSPLAREQYF. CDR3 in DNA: TGTGCCAGCAGCCCCCTTGCCCGCGAGCAGTACTTC.